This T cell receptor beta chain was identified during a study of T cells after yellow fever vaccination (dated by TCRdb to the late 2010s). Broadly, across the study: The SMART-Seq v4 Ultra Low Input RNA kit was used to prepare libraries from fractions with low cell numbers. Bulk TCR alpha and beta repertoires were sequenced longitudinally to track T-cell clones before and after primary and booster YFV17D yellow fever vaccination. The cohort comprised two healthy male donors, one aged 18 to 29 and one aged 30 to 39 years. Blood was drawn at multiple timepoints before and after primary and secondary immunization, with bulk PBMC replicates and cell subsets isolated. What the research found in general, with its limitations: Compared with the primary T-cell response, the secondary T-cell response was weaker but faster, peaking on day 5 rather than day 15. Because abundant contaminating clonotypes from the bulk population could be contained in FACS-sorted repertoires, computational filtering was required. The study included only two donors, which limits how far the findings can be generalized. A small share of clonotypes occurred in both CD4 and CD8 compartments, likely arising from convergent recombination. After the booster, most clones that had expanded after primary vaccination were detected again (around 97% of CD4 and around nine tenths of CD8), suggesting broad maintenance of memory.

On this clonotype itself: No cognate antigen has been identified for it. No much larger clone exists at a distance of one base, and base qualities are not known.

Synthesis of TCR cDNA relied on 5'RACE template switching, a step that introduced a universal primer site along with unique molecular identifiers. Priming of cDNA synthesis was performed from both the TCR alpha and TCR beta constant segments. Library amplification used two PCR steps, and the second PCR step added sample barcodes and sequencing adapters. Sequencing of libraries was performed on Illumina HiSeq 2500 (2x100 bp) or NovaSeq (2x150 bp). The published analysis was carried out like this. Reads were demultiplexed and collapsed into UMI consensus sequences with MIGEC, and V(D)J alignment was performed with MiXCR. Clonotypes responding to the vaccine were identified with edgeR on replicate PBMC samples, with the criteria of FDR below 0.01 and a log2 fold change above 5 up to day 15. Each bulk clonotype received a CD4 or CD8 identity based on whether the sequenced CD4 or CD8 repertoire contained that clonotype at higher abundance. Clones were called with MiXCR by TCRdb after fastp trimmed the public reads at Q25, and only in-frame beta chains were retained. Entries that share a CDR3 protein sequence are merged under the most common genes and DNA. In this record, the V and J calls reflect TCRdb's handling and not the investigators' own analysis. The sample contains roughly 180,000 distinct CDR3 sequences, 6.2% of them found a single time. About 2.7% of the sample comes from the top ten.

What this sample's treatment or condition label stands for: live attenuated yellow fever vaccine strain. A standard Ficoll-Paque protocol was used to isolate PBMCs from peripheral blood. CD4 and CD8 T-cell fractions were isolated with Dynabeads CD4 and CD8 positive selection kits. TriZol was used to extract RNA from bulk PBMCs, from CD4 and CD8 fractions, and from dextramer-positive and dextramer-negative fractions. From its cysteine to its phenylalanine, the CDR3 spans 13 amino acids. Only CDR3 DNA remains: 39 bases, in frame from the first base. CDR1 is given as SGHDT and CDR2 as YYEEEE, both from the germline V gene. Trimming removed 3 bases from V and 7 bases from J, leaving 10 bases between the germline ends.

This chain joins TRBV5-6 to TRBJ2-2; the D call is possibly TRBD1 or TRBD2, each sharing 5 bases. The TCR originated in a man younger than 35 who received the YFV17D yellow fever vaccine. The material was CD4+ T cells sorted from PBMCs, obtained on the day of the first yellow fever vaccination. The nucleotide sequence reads TGTGCCAGCAGCTCGGGGCACCTCGGGGAGCTGTTTTTT. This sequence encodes CASSSGHLGELFF.